The present T cell receptor (beta chain) was sequenced within a study of blood T cell repertoires in COVID-19. As for the study in general: Italy, Spain and the United States were the sources of the convalescent and acute COVID-19 samples.

As processed by the authors: By means of reference gene primer amplification, nucleated cell counts were estimated. Repertoires were generated with immunoSEQ multiplex PCR, while TCRdb's copy carries only in-frame clones and drops some. That table furnishes V, J and clone size, whereas the DNA furnished D and trimming. This table holds some 200,000 clones, 80% to 85% found once. CDR3 length equals 15 residues. V gave up 11 bases and J gave up 1 base; unmatched junction bases: 13. From germline, CDR1 is SNHLY and CDR2 FYNNEI. This receptor was identified in a woman aged 70-85 years with COVID-19, enrolled during active disease. The chain joins TRBV2 to TRBJ1-1; 7 bases align to TRBD1. The sequencing sample was made of peripheral blood. CDR3 loop: CASRPGQSSNTEAFF. For the CDR3, the DNA is TGTGCCTCTCGGCCGGGACAGTCCTCGAACACTGAAGCTTTCTTT.